In this sample, the clone carrying this T cell receptor (beta chain) turned up a few times. From germline, CDR1 is KGHSH and CDR2 LQKENI. V dropped 2 bases and J dropped 5 bases, with 16 bases sitting between them. This CDR3 is 15 amino acids long. The data belong to a study of blood T cell repertoires in COVID-19. Overall study: Some COVID-19 samples were acute and others convalescent; all came from the United States, Italy and Spain. The analysed material was cDNA or gDNA that came from T cells, B-cell-depleted T cells, or PBMCs.

Assignments of participants to cohorts depended upon their own reported clinical history. As handled by the study authors: Estimates of nucleated cell counts were drawn from the amplification of reference gene primers. Assay: immunoSEQ multiplex PCR; the TCRdb copy retains only in-frame clones and omits some. V, J and clone size derive from that table, while D and trimming were established from the DNA sequence. The sample records about 380,000 clones, roughly 86% being singletons. Sequencing was carried out using PBMCs or T cells enriched from blood (not recorded which). This receptor was identified in a man aged 30-40 years who had recovered from COVID-19. The chain links TRBV18 to TRBJ2-7, with TRBD2 as a possible D gene (9 bases). The CDR3 loop reads CASSPSGGTGNEQYF. As DNA, the CDR3 is TGTGCCAGCTCACCAAGCGGGGGGACAGGCAACGAGCAGTACTTC.